This T cell receptor (beta chain) stems from a study of shared clonotypes between healthy human individuals (TCRdb year 2020). For the study in its entirety: The cohort included a few men and two women between 18 and 49 years of age. Libraries were prepared and TCR repertoires were sequenced by different laboratories using diverse techniques, in order to increase sequencing depth and limit assay-specific biases. Blood TCR repertoires of five healthy adults were deeply sequenced to estimate repertoire size and the extent of clonotype sharing between individuals. Between about 0.8 and 9 billion PBMCs per donor were obtained by leukapheresis. For each donor, CD4 naive and CD4 memory were each given three plates, CD8 naive was given two plates, and CD8 memory was given one plate.

Results the study describes overall, beyond this receptor: Because the study included a small number of donors, the genetic and exposure-history diversity represented was limited. Larger estimated clonotype richness was generally found for naive subsets than for memory subsets. Sampling was limited to blood, and TCR repertoires in tissue likely differ from TCR repertoires in blood. Higher generation probabilities were observed for clonotypes shared by all four sorted-subset donors than for non-shared clonotypes. Rarefaction of sorted-subset datasets indicated incomplete sequencing despite the large sequencing depth. When a handful of donors were compared, the shared fraction of clonotypes was about 5.2% for naive CD4, about 4% for naive CD8, 2.3% for memory CD4, and 0.4% for memory CD8. Pairwise subsampling indicated that sequencing depth was expected to affect the degree of clonotype sharing among donors.

Of note for this clone: The antigen it recognizes is unknown. No quality values exist for individual bases; no much larger clone is one base distant. This CDR3 is also generated by other DNA sequences in the sample.

Using the deep immunoSEQ assay, TCR CDR3 regions were amplified from genomic DNA by multiplex PCR. Genomic DNA extracted from each cell subset was distributed evenly over all wells of several immunoSEQ 96-well plates, and each plate served as one replicate. Each replicate PCR for sorted subsets received 150 to 250 ng genomic DNA, equal to roughly 29,000 T cell genomes. The purified libraries were quantified using a Qubit 3.0 fluorometer, sized with a Bioanalyzer 2100, and then quantified again using the KAPA Library Quantification kit. Every immunoSEQ 96-well plate was sequenced on a dedicated single-read 150-cycle Illumina NextSeq 550 flow cell. In the authors' own workflow: The immunoSEQ output contained only junctional sequences without quality scores, so filtering could not match that applied to full-length reads. Sequences were annotated with PyIR, a Python wrapper for IgBLAST v1.9, and V/J genes and CDR3 were assigned using IMGT germline references. Reads were removed for weak V/J assignments (E-value above 1e-6), missing CDR3, stop codons, out-of-frame junctions, or ambiguous translated residues. A V3J clonotype was defined by an identical inferred V gene, J gene, and CDR3 amino acid sequence. Percentage overlap between repertoires was computed as shared unique clonotypes divided by the size of the smaller repertoire. Richness of each repertoire was evaluated using RTK rarefaction, the Chao1 estimator, and Recon v2.1 estimates of unobserved clonotypes. Generation probabilities for all TCRbeta clonotypes obtained by the gDNA method from several donors were computed using OLGA. Not all clones reach the TCRdb copy of this immuneACCESS table, which keeps in-frame sequences only. Checked studies attribute under half of the gap to unresolved V genes and leave the rest unexplained. V, J and clone size are taken as reported in that table, and D and trimming were inferred from the DNA itself. This sample holds a few million clones; roughly 90% were observed only once. The ten top clones hold about 0.41% of the sample.

The donors were healthy, HIV-negative adults who had no recently reported acute infections or vaccinations. All donors were Caucasian adults living in Nashville, Tennessee, USA. CD4+ T cells were enriched through magnetic negative selection, after which naive cells were positively selected on CD45RA and the remaining negative fraction served as the memory subset. After blood collection by leukapheresis, PBMCs were isolated using Ficoll-Histopaque density gradient centrifugation and then cryopreserved in the vapor phase of liquid nitrogen. Analytical flow cytometry was used to check the purity and quantity of every magnetically sorted T cell population. Genomic DNA was isolated from each sorted fraction and quantified by UV absorbance on a Nanodrop 2000c. CDR1 and CDR2, per the germline V gene, are KGHSH and LQKENI. A distance of 7 bases separates the germline ends of V and J, which lose 3 bases and 4 bases respectively. Including the terminal cysteine and phenylalanine, the CDR3 comprises 13 residues. Just the 39-base CDR3 DNA is kept, in frame starting at base 1.

The receptor was isolated from a man between 18 and 35 years old in good health. Some clones in this sample may be carry-over from other donors' samples. The chain was built from TRBV18 and TRBJ1-5; 6 matching bases give a weak D call of TRBD1. The sequenced sample consisted of naive CD4+ T cells from PBMCs. Sample cell subset or site, as interpreted from the label and publication: CD45RA+ positively selected. The encoded CDR3 is CASSPGHNQPQHF. The base sequence is TGTGCCAGCTCACCGGGACATAATCAGCCCCAGCATTTT.